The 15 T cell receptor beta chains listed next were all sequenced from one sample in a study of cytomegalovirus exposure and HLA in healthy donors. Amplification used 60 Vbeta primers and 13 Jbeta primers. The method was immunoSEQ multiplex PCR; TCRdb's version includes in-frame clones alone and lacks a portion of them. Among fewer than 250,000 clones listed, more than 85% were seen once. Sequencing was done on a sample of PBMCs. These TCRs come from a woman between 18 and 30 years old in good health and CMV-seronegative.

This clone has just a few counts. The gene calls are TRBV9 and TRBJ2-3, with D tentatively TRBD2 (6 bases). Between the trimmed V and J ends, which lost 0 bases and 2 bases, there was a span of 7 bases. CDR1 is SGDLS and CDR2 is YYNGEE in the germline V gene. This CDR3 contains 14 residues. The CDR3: CASSVAGDTDTQYF. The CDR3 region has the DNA TGTGCCAGCAGCGTAGCGGGGGACACAGATACGCAGTATTTT.

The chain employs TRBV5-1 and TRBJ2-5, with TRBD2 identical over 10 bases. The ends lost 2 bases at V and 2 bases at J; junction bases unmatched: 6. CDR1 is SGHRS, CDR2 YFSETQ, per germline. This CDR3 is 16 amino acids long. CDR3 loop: CASSFLAGGVQETQYF. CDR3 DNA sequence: TGCGCCAGCAGCTTTTTAGCGGGGGGAGTGCAAGAGACCCAGTACTTC.

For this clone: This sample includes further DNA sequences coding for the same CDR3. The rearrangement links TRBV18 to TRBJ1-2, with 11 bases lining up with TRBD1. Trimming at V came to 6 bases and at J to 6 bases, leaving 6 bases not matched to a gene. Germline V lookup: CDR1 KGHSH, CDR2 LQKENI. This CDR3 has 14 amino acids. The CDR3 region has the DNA TGTGCCAGCTCTCCGGGACAGGGGGTAGATGGCTACACCTTC. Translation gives CASSPGQGVDGYTF.

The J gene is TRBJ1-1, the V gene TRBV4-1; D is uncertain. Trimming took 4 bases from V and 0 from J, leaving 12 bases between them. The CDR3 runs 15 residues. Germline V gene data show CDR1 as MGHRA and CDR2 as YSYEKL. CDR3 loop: CASSRLDGLNTEAFF. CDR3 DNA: TGCGCCAGCAGCCGACTAGACGGCCTGAACACTGAAGCTTTCTTT.

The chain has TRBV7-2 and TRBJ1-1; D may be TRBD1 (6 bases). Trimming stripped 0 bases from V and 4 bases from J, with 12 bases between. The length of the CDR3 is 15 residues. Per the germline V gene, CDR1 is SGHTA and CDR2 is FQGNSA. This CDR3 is CASSLAGGRATEAFF. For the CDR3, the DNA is TGTGCCAGCAGCTTAGCGGGGGGGCGGGCCACTGAAGCTTTCTTT.

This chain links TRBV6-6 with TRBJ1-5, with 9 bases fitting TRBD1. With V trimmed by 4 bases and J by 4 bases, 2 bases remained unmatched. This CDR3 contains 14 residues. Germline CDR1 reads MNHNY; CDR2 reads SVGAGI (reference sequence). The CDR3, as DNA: TGTGCCAGCAGTTTACAGGGGGCAAATCAGCCCCAGCATTTT. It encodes CASSLQGANQPQHF.

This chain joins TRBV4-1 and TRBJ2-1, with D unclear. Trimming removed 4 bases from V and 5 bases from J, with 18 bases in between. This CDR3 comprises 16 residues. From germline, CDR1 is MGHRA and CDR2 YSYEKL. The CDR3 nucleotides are TGCGCCAGCAGCCCCTACATAAGAGGCCCCGACAATGAGCAGTTCTTC. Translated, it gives CASSPYIRGPDNEQFF.

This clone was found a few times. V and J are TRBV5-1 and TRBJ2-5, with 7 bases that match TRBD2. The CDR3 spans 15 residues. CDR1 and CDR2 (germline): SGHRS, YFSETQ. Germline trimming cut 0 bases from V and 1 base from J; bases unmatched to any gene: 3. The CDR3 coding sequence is TGCGCCAGCAGCTTGGGGGCTAGCGGCCAAGAGACCCAGTACTTC. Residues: CASSLGASGQETQYF.

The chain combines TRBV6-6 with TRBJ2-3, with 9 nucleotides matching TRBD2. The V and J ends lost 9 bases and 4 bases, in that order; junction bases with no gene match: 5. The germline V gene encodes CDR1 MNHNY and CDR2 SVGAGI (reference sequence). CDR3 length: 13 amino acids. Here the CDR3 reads CARGLAGSDTQYF. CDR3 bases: TGTGCCAGGGGACTAGCTGGTTCAGATACGCAGTATTTT.

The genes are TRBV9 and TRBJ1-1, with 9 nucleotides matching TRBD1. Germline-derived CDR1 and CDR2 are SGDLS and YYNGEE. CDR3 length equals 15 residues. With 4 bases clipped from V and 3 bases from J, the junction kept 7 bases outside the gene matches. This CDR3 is CASSKQGARDTEAFF. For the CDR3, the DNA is TGTGCCAGCAGCAAACAGGGGGCAAGGGACACTGAAGCTTTCTTT. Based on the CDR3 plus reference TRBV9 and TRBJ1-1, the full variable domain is DSGVTQTPKHLITATGQRVTLRCSPRSGDLSVYWYQQSLDQGLQFLIQYYNGEERAKGNILERFSAQQFPDLHSELNLSSLELGDSALYFCASSKQGARDTEAFFGQGTRLTVV.

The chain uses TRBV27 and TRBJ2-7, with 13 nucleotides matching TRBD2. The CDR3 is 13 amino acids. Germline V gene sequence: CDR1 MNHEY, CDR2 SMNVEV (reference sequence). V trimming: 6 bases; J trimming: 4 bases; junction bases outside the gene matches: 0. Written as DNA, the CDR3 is TGTGCCAGCAGGGGACTAGCGGGATACGAGCAGTACTTC. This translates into CASRGLAGYEQYF.

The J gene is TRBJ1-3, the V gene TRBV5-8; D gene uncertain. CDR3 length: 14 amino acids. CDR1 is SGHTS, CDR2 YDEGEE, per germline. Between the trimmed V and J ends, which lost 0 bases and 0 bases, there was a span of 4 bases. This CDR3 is CASSLDSSGNTIYF. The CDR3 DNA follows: TGTGCCAGCAGCTTGGACAGCTCTGGAAACACCATATATTTT. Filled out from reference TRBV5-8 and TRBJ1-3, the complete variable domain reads EAGVTQSPTHLIKTRGQQATLRCSPISGHTSVYWYQQALGLGLQFLLWYDEGEERNRGNFPPRFSGRQFPNYSSELNVNALELEDSALYLCASSLDSSGNTIYFGEGSWLTVV.

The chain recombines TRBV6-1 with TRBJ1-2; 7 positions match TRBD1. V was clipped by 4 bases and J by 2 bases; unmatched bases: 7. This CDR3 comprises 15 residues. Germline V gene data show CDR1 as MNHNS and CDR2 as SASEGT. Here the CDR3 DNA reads TGTGCCAGCAGTGCCCTACAGACAGGGAACTATGGCTACACCTTC. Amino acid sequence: CASSALQTGNYGYTF.

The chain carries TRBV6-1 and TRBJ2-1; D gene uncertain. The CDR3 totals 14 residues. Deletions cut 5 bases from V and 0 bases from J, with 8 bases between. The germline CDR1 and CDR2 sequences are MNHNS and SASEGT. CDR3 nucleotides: TGTGCCAGCAGTAGCTGGAGCTCCTACAATGAGCAGTTCTTC. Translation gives CASSSWSSYNEQFF.

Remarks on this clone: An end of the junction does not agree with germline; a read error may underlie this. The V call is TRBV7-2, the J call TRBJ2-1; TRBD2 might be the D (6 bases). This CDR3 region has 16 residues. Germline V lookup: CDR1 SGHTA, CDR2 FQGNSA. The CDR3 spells CASSSSVGDSFNEQFF. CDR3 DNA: TGTGCCAGCAGCTCCTCGGTCGGGGACTCCTTCAATGAGCAGTTCTTC.